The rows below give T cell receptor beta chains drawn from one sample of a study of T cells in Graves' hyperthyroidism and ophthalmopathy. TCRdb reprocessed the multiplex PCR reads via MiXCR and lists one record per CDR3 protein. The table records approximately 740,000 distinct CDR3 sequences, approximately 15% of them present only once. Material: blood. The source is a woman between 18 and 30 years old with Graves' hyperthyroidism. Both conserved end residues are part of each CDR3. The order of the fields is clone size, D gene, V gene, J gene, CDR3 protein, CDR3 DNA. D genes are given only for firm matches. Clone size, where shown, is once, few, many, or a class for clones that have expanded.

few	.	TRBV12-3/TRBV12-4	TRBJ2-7	CASSQKRVSSYEQYF	TGTGCCAGCAGTCAAAAGCGGGTCAGCTCCTACGAGCAGTACTTC
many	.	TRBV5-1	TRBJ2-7	CASSLVALQGPYEQYF	TGCGCCAGCAGCTTGGTGGCTCTACAAGGCCCCTACGAGCAGTACTTC
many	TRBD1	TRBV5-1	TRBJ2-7	CASSFVTGTAYEQYF	TGCGCCAGCAGCTTTGTTACCGGGACAGCCTACGAGCAGTACTTC
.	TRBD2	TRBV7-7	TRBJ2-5	CASSLGGLARQTQYF	TGTGCTAGCAGCTTAGGGGGACTAGCTAGACAGACCCAGTACTTC
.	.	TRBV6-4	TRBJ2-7	CASTERDRVPKYEQYF	TGTGCCAGCACTGAACGTGATAGAGTACCCAAGTACGAGCAGTACTTC
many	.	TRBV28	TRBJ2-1	CASSLLRGGYNEQFF	TGTGCCAGCAGTTTACTACGCGGTGGCTACAATGAGCAGTTCTTC
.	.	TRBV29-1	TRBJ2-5	CSAFGGRGETQYF	TGCAGTGCATTTGGGGGGCGCGGGGAGACCCAGTACTTC
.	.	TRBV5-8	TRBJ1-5	CASSVGTPPLQPQHF	TGTGCCAGCAGCGTCGGGACCCCCCCTCTGCAGCCCCAGCATTTT
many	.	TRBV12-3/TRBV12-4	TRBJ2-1	CASSPWGNEQFF	TGTGCCAGCAGCCCTTGGGGGAATGAGCAGTTCTTC
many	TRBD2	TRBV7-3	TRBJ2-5	CASSLAGVGTQYF	TGTGCCAGCAGCTTAGCGGGAGTGGGGACCCAGTACTTC
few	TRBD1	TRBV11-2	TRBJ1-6	CASSSTGGKSNSPLHF	TGTGCCAGCAGCTCGACAGGGGGCAAAAGTAATTCACCCCTCCACTTT
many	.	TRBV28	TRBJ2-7	CASSLFRERGEQYF	TGTGCCAGCAGTTTATTCCGGGAGAGAGGCGAGCAGTACTTC
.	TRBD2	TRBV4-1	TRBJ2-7	CASSPRLAIYEQYF	TGCGCCAGCAGCCCCCGACTAGCTATCTACGAGCAGTACTTC
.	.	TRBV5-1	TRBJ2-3	CASSLEERPTFTDTQYF	TGCGCCAGCAGCTTGGAGGAGCGCCCGACCTTCACAGATACGCAGTATTTT
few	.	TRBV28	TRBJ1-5	CASSPAAGNQPQHF	TGTGCCAGTTCTCCGGCGGCGGGCAATCAGCCCCAGCATTTT
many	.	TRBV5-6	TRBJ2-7	CASSYRVDEQYF	TGTGCCAGCAGCTACAGGGTCGACGAGCAGTACTTC
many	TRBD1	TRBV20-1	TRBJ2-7	CSARELGQGAVHEQYF	TGCAGTGCTAGAGAACTGGGACAGGGGGCTGTCCACGAGCAGTACTTC
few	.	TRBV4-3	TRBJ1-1	CASSQGQVVEVGGYTEAFF	TGCGCCAGCAGCCAAGGACAGGTAGTCGAAGTAGGGGGTTACACTGAAGCTTTCTTT
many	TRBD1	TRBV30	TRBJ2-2	CACTRDRGLDTGELFF	TGTGCCTGTACCCGGGACAGGGGGCTTGACACCGGGGAGCTGTTTTTT
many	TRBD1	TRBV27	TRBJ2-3	CASSSQRQGPSTDTQYF	TGTGCCAGCAGTTCGCAAAGACAGGGGCCTAGCACAGATACGCAGTATTTT
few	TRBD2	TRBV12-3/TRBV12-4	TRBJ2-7	CASSLTSGRITPYEQYF	TGTGCCAGCAGTTTGACTAGCGGGAGGATAACCCCCTACGAGCAGTACTTC
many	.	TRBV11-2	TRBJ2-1	CASSLESGLSSYNEQFF	TGTGCCAGCAGCTTAGAGTCCGGACTATCCTCCTACAATGAGCAGTTCTTC
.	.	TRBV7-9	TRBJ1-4	CASSLRAQGWNEKLFF	TGTGCCAGCAGCTTAAGGGCGCAGGGTTGGAATGAAAAACTGTTTTTT
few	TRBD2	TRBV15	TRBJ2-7	CATSIKAGGYEQYF	TGTGCCACCAGCATCAAAGCGGGGGGCTACGAGCAGTACTTC
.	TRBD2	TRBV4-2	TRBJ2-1	CASSPMTSGNVVEFF	TGTGCCAGCAGCCCGATGACTAGCGGGAACGTTGTTGAGTTCTTC
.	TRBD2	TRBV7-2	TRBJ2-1	CASSLDGGGGREQFF	TGTGCCAGCAGCTTAGATGGCGGGGGAGGACGGGAGCAGTTCTTC
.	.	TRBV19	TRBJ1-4	CASKDRWYEKLFF	TGTGCCAGTAAAGACCGTTGGTATGAAAAACTGTTTTTT
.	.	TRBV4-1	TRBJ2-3	CASSQDDGAHTDTQYF	TGCGCCAGCAGCCAGGATGACGGGGCCCACACAGATACGCAGTATTTT
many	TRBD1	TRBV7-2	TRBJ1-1	CASSNQGVNSNTEAFF	TGTGCCAGCAGCAATCAGGGGGTTAATTCGAACACTGAAGCTTTCTTT
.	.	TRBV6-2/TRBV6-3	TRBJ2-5	CASSLCQETQYF	TGTGCCAGCAGTTTATGTCAAGAGACCCAGTACTTC
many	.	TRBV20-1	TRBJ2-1	CSASPPAREQFF	TGCAGTGCCTCGCCCCCCGCTCGAGAGCAGTTCTTC
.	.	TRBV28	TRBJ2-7	CASSSNREIGYEQYF	TGTGCCAGCAGTTCTAACAGGGAGATAGGCTACGAGCAGTACTTC
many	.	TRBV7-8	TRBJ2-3	CASSRTWDSTDTQYF	TGTGCCAGCAGCCGAACCTGGGACAGCACAGATACGCAGTATTTT
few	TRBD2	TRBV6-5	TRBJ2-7	CASSYGTSSREQYF	TGTGCCAGCAGTTACGGGACTAGCTCCCGCGAGCAGTACTTC
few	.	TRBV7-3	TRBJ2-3	CASSFAQTDTQYF	TGTGCCAGCAGCTTCGCACAAACAGATACGCAGTATTTT
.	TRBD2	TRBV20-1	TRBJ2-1	CSLATSGSYNEQFF	TGCAGCCTTGCAACTAGCGGATCCTACAATGAGCAGTTCTTC
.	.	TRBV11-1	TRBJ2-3	CASSLDARVNTQYF	TGTGCCAGCAGCTTAGACGCGAGGGTAAATACGCAGTATTTT
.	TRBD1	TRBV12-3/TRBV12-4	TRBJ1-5	CASSLGQAGNQPQHF	TGTGCCAGCAGCCTGGGACAGGCGGGCAATCAGCCCCAGCATTTT
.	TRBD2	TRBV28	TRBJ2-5	CASGTRQETQYF	TGTGCCAGCGGGACTAGACAAGAGACCCAGTACTTC
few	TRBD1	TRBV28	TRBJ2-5	CASSVTGPETQYF	TGTGCCAGCAGCGTGACAGGGCCAGAGACCCAGTACTTC
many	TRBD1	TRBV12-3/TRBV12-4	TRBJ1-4	CASRTGTAREKLFF	TGTGCCAGCAGGACCGGGACAGCTAGAGAAAAACTGTTTTTT
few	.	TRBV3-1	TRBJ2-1	CASSQSPRGERSNEQFF	TGTGCCAGCAGCCAATCTCCGCGTGGGGAGCGGAGCAATGAGCAGTTCTTC
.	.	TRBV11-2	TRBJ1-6	CASRSAGESPLHF	TGTGCCAGCAGGTCGGCAGGGGAATCACCCCTCCACTTT
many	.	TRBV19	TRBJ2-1	CASSIGSSYNEQFF	TGTGCCAGCAGCATCGGGAGCTCCTACAATGAGCAGTTCTTC
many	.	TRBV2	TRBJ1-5	CASSAVKHQPQHF	TGTGCCAGCAGTGCTGTGAAGCATCAGCCCCAGCATTTT
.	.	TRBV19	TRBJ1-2	CASSADHGLLYYGYTF	TGTGCCAGTAGTGCTGACCACGGTCTACTATACTATGGCTACACCTTC
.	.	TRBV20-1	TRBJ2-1	CSARGGSWDYNEQFF	TGCAGTGCCAGGGGAGGGAGCTGGGACTACAATGAGCAGTTCTTC
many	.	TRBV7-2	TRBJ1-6	CASSLVPGLPNSPLHF	TGTGCCAGCAGCTTAGTCCCGGGACTACCGAATTCACCCCTCCACTTT
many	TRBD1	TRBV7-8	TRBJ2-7	CASSSGTEHYEQYF	TGTGCCAGCAGCTCGGGGACAGAGCACTACGAGCAGTACTTC
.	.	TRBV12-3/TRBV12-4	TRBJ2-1	CASRPGTQRGQFF	TGTGCCAGCAGGCCTGGGACGCAGCGTGGGCAGTTCTTC
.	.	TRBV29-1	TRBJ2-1	CSVEDLWELNEQFF	TGCAGCGTTGAAGATCTCTGGGAGTTAAATGAGCAGTTCTTC
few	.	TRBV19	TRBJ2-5	CASSTRTTETQYF	TGTGCCAGTAGTACCCGGACAACCGAGACCCAGTACTTC
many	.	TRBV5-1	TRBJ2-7	CASSPDRNYEQYF	TGCGCCAGCAGTCCGGACCGAAACTACGAGCAGTACTTC
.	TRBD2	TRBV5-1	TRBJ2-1	CASSLLAGVTWSYNEQFF	TGCGCCAGCAGCTTACTAGCGGGAGTGACATGGTCCTACAATGAGCAGTTCTTC
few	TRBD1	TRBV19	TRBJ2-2	CATTGSTGELFF	TGTGCTACGACAGGGTCCACCGGGGAGCTGTTTTTT